The table lists the clone carrying this TCR beta chain with a count of one. Per the original data handling: Reference gene primers were amplified, and this amplification served to estimate nucleated cell counts. The table came from immunoSEQ multiplex PCR; TCRdb's copy has only in-frame clones and leaves some out. The DNA was the basis for D and trimming; V, J and clone size are from that table. The table lists some 140,000 clones, approximately 84% of them singletons, with under 5.5% in the top ten. Recruitment covered about two dozen US areas and drew participants whose ages spanned 18 to 89 years. These data come from a study of blood T cell repertoires in COVID-19. Turning to the study itself: Researchers got acute and convalescent COVID-19 samples from the United States, Italy and Spain.

This TCR came from a man in his forties with acute COVID-19. Material for sequencing was PBMCs or T cells enriched from blood (not recorded which).

The CDR3 reads CASSQRFTAGARQYF. CDR3 in DNA: TGTGCCAGCAGCCAGAGGTTCACAGCGGGAGCCAGGCAGTACTTC. This chain uses TRBV3-1 (or the pseudogene TRBV3-2) with TRBJ2-7, with 8 bases lining up with TRBD2. The junction had 13 bases not matched to a gene; V was cut back by 3 bases and J by 9 bases. The CDR3 has 15 amino acids. Germline assignment: CDR1 LGHDT and CDR2 YNNKEL (reference sequence).